This T cell receptor (beta chain) originates from a study of OX40 agonist ivuxolimab in advanced cancers. About the study: Patients receiving dose escalation had hepatocellular carcinoma, melanoma, renal cell or head and neck cancer. Three patients, one with hepatocellular carcinoma and two with cutaneous melanoma, achieved partial responses.

Looked up from germline, CDR1 is SGHAT and CDR2 is FQNNGV. CDR3 length: 16 residues. V trimming: 4 bases; J trimming: 1 base; junction bases outside the gene matches: 5. Systemic immunosuppression or autoimmune disease history was grounds to exclude patients. The study, taken as a whole, reports: The study found that CD8+ T cells averaged more expanded clones than CD4+.

Sequenced by immunoSEQ multiplex PCR; TCRdb stores in-frame clones only, minus some. The sample carries roughly 68,000 clones, roughly nine tenths recorded once. Worth noting for this clone: The antigen is not known.

Sample: CD4+ or CD8+ T cells sorted from blood, taken in a trial of the OX40 agonist ivuxolimab. The clonotype originates from an adult with an advanced solid tumor such as melanoma, head and neck, liver or kidney cancer. The chain is built from TRBV11-2 and TRBJ2-3; TRBD2 matches 10 bases. The CDR3 sequence: CASSSGTSARTDTQYF. DNA for the CDR3: TGTGCCAGCAGCTCAGGGACTAGCGCCCGCACAGATACGCAGTATTTT.